This TCR beta chain was profiled in a study of STAT3 mutations in large granular lymphocyte leukemia. Regarding the study as a whole: At least one immunodominant TCR beta clonotype appeared in every T-cell large granular lymphocyte leukemia patient.

Regarding this clone: Antigen specificity is unknown.

The V end lost 0 bases, the J end lost 2 bases, and 9 bases lay between the germline ends. This CDR3 contains 14 residues. In germline, CDR1 is SGDLS, CDR2 YYNGEE. Measured with immunoSEQ multiplex PCR; TCRdb has only the in-frame clones, and not every one. The table has under 15,000 clones, 76% seen once; the top ten hold approximately 47%. The sequenced sample consisted of peripheral blood mononuclear cells. J is TRBJ2-7 and V is TRBV9; possibly TRBD2 for D (6 bases). This TCR derives from a man aged 60 to 69 with T-cell large granular lymphocyte leukemia. Some clones in this sample may be carry-over from other donors' samples. The CDR3 nucleotides are TGTGCCAGCAGCGTAGTAGCGGAGACCTACGAGCAGTACTTC. It is translated as CASSVVAETYEQYF.